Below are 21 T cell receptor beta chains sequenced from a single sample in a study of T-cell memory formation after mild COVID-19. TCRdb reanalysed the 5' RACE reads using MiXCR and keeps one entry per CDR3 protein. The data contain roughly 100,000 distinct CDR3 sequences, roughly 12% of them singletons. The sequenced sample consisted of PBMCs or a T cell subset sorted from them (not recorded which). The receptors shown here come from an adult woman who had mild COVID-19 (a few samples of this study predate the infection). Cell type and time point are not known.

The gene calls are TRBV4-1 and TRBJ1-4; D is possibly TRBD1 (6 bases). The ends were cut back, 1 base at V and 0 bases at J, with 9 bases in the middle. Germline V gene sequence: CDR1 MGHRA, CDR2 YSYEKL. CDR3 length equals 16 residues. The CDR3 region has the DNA TGCGCCAGCAGCCAAGTCGGACAGTCAACTAATGAAAAACTGTTTTTT. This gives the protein CASSQVGQSTNEKLFF.

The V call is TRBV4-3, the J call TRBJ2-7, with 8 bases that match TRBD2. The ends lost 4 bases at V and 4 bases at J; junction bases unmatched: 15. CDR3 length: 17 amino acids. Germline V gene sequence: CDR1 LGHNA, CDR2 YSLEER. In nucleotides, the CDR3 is TGCGCCAGCAGCCGAGAGTTCCTGAGCGGGAGTTTTTACGAGCAGTACTTC. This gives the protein CASSREFLSGSFYEQYF.

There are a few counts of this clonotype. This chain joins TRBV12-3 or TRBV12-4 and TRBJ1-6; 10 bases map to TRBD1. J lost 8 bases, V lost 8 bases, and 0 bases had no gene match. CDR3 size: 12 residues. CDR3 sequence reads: CASGTGDSPLHF. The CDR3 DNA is TGTGCCAGCGGGACAGGGGATTCACCCCTCCACTTT.

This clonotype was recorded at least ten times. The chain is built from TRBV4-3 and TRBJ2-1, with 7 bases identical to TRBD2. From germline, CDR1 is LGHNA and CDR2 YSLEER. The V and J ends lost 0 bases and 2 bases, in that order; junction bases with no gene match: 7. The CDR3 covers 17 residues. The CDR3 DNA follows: TGCGCCAGCAGCCAAGATGCGGGCCTAGCGGCCTACAATGAGCAGTTCTTC. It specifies CASSQDAGLAAYNEQFF.

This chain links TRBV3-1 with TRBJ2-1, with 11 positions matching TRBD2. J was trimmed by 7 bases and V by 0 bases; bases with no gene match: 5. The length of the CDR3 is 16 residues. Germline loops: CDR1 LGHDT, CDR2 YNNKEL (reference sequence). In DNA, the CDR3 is TGTGCCAGCAGCCAAGATCGTTGGACTAGCGGGAATGAGCAGTTCTTC. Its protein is CASSQDRWTSGNEQFF.

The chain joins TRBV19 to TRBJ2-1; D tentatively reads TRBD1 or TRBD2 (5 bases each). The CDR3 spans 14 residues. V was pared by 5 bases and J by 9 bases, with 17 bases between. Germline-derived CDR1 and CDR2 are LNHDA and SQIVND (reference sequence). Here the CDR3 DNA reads TGTGCCAGTAGTGCCTTGGGGGAGTCCGGTGAGCAGTTCTTC. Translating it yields CASSALGESGEQFF.

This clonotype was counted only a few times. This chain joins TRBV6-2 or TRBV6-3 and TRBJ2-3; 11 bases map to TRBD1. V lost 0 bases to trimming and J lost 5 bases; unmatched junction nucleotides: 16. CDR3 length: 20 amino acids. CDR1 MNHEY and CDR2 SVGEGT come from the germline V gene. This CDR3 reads CASSYSNIPSRDRGEDTQYF. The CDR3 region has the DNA TGTGCCAGCAGTTACTCGAATATTCCGAGCCGGGACAGGGGGGAAGATACGCAGTATTTT.

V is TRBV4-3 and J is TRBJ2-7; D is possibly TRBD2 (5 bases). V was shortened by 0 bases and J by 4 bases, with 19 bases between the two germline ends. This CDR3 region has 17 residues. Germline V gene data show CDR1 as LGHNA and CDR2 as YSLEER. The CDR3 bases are TGCGCCAGCAGCCAAGAGGTTTTGACGGAGCGGTTATACGAGCAGTACTTC. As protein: CASSQEVLTERLYEQYF.

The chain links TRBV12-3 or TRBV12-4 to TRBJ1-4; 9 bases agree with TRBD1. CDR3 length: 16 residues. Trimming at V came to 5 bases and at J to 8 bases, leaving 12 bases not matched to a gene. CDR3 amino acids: CASSHPPGQGEEKLFF. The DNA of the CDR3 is TGTGCCAGCAGTCATCCACCGGGACAGGGAGAAGAAAAACTGTTTTTT.

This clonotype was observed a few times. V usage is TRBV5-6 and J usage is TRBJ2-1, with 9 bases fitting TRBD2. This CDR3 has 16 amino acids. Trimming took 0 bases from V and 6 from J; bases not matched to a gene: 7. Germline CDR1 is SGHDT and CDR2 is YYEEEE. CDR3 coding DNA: TGTGCCAGCAGCTTGGCTTCGCTAGCGGGGACCAATGAGCAGTTCTTC. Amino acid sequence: CASSLASLAGTNEQFF.

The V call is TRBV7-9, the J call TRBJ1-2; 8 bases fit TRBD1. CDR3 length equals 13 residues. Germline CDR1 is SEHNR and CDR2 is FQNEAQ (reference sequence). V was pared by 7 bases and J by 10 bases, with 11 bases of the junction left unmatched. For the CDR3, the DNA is TGTGCCAGCACCTCGGGACAGGTCGATTTCTACACCTTC. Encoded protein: CASTSGQVDFYTF.

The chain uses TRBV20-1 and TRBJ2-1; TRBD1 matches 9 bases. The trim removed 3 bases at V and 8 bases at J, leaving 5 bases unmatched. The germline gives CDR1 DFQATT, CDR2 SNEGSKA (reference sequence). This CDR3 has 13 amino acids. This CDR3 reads CSASSTGGDEQFF. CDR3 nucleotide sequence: TGCAGTGCTAGCTCGACAGGGGGGGATGAGCAGTTCTTC.

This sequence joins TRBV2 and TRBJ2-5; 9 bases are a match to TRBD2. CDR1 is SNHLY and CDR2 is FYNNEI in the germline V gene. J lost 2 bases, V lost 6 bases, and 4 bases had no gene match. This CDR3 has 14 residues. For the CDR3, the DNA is TGTGCCAGCAGGCCTCTAGCGGGGCAAGAGACCCAGTACTTC. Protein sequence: CASRPLAGQETQYF.

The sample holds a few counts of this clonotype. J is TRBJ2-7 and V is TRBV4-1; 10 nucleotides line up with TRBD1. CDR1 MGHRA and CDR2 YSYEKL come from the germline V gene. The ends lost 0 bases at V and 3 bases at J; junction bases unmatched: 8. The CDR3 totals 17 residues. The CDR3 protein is CASSQEGTGDFYYEQYF. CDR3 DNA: TGCGCCAGCAGCCAAGAAGGGACAGGGGATTTCTACTACGAGCAGTACTTC.

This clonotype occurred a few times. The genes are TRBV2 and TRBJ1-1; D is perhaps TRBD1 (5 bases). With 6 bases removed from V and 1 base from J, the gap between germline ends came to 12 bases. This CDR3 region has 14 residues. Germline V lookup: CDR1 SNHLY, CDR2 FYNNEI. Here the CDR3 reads CASRAGPTNTEAFF. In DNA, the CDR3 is TGTGCCAGCAGGGCGGGACCGACGAACACTGAAGCTTTCTTT.

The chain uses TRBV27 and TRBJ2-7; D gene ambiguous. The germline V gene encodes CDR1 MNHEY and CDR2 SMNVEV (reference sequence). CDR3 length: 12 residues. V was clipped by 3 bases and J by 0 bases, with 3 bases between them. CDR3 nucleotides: TGTGCCAGCAGTTTCTTCTCCTACGAGCAGTACTTC. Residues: CASSFFSYEQYF.

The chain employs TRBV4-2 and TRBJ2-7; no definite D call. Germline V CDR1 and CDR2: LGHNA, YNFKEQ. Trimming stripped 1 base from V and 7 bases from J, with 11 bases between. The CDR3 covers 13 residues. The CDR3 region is CASSQVSPEEQYF. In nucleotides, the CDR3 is TGTGCCAGCAGCCAAGTCTCCCCGGAGGAGCAGTACTTC.

This chain's CDR3 is CASSLTSGEASTDTQYF. The CDR3 nucleotides are TGTGCCAGCTCATTAACTAGCGGGGAAGCTAGCACAGATACGCAGTATTTT. V and J are TRBV18 and TRBJ2-3, with 10 bases fitting TRBD2. CDR1 KGHSH and CDR2 LQKENI come from the germline V gene. With V trimmed by 5 bases and J by 0 bases, 8 bases remained unmatched. The CDR3 consists of 17 residues.

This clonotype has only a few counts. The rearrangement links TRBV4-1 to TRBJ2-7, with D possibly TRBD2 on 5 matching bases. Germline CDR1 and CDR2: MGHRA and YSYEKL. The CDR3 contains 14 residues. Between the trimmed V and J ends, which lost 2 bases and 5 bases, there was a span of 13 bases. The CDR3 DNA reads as TGCGCCAGCAGCCAAAGCAACTCGAGGGACGAGCAGTACTTC. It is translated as CASSQSNSRDEQYF.

The CDR3 region is CASSDPDTRTDTQYF. CDR3 in DNA: TGTGCCAGCAGTGACCCGGACACGCGCACAGATACGCAGTATTTT. J is TRBJ2-3 and V is TRBV2; D is perhaps TRBD1 (5 bases). CDR1 is SNHLY and CDR2 is FYNNEI in the germline V gene. This CDR3 is 15 amino acids long. Trimming stripped 3 bases from V and 1 base from J, with 11 bases between.

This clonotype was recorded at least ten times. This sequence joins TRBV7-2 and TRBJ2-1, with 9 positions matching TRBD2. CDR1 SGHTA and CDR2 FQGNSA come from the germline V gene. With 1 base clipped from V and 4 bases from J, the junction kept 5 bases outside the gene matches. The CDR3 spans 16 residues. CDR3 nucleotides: TGTGCCAGCAGCTTAGTTCTAGCGGGACTATACAATGAGCAGTTCTTC. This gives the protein CASSLVLAGLYNEQFF.